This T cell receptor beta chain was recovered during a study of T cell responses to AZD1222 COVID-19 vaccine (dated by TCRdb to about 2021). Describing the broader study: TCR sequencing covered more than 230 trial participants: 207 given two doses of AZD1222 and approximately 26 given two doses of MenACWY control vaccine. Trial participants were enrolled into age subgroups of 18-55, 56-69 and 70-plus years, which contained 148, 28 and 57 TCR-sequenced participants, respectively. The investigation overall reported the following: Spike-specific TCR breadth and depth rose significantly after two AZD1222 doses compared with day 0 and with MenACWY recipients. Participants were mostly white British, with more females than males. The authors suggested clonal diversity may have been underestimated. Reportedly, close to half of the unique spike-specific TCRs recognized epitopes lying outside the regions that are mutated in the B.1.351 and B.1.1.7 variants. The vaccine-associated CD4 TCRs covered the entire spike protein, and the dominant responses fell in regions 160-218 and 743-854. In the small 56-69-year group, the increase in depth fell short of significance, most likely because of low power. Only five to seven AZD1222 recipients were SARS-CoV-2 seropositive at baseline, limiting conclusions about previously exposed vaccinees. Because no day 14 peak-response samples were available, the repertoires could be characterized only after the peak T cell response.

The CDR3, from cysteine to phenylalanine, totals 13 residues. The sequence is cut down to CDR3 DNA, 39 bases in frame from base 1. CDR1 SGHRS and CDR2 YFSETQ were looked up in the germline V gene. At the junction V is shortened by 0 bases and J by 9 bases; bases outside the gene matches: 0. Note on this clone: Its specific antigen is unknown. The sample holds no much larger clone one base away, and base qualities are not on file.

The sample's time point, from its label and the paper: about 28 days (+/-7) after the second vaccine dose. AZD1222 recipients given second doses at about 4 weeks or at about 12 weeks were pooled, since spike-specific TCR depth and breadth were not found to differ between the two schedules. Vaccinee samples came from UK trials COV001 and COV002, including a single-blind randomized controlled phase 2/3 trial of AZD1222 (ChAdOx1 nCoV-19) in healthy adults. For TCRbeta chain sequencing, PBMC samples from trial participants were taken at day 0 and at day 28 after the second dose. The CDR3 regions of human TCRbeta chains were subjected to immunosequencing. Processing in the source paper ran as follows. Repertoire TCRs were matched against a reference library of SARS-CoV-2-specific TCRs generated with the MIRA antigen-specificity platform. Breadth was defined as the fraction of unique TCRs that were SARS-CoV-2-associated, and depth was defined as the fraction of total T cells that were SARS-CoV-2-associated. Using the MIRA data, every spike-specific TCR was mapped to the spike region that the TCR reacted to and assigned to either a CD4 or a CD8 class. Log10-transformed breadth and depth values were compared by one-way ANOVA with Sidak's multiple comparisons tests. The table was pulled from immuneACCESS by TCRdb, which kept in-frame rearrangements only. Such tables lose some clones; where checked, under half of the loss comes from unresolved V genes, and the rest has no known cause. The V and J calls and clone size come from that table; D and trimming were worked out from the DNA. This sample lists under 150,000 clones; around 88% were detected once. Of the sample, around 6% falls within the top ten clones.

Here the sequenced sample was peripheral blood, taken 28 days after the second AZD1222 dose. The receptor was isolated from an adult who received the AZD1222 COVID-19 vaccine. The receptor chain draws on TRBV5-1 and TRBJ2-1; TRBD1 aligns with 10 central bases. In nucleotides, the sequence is TGCGCCAGCAGCTTGGGGGACAGGGGTGAGCAGTTCTTC. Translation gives CASSLGDRGEQFF.